This is a list of T cell receptor beta chains from one sample in a study of T-cell reconstitution after alpha-beta-depleted transplantation in children. TCRdb used MiXCR to reprocess the PCR reads, holding one entry per CDR3 protein. The sample lists around 78,000 distinct CDR3 sequences, roughly 15% occurring once. The sample here was PBMCs, mostly from graft donor cells, taken 180 days after TCRalphabeta/CD19-depleted stem cell transplant. These receptors were obtained from a male patient between 2 and 15 years old who had a stem cell transplant for acute lymphoblastic leukemia, so the T cells may come from the graft donor. The CDR3 runs from the conserved cysteine through the conserved F or W. A D gene is named only where the DNA matches it firmly. Only part of the rows carry a size: once, few, many, or a class if the clone is expanded.

few	TRBV20-1	TRBJ2-1	TRBD2	CSASTSGGRYNEQFF	TGCAGTGCTAGCACTAGCGGGGGGCGGTACAATGAGCAGTTCTTC
few	TRBV7-8	TRBJ1-2	TRBD1	CASSFRTGRSGYTF	TGTGCCAGCAGCTTCCGGACAGGAAGGAGTGGCTACACCTTC
few	TRBV12-3/TRBV12-4	TRBJ1-5	.	CASSFSDESNQPQHF	TGTGCCAGCAGTTTTTCCGATGAGAGCAATCAGCCCCAGCATTTT
.	TRBV6-5	TRBJ1-5	.	CASSYFGLVESNQPQHF	TGTGCCAGCAGTTACTTCGGGCTCGTAGAGAGCAATCAGCCCCAGCATTTT
.	TRBV7-2	TRBJ1-3	TRBD1	CASSLPTYRGSIYF	TGTGCCAGCAGCCTACCCACCTACAGGGGGTCCATATATTTT
.	TRBV20-1	TRBJ2-3	.	CSARITDTQYF	TGCAGTGCTAGGATCACAGATACGCAGTATTTT
few	TRBV20-1	TRBJ1-4	.	CSARAPGKGKNEKLFF	TGCAGTGCTAGAGCCCCCGGCAAAGGGAAGAATGAAAAACTGTTTTTT
.	TRBV11-2	TRBJ2-7	TRBD1	CASSFPGQGIGGGLFYEQYF	TGTGCCAGCAGCTTCCCGGGACAGGGAATTGGGGGGGGACTTTTCTACGAGCAGTACTTC
few	TRBV6-1	TRBJ2-7	TRBD2	CASRPTGLAGSTRYEQYF	TGTGCCAGCAGACCCACCGGACTAGCGGGATCCACCCGCTACGAGCAGTACTTC
few	TRBV7-2	TRBJ1-6	.	CASSRRVKSSYNSPLHF	TGTGCCAGCAGCCGGCGGGTGAAGAGCTCCTATAATTCACCCCTCCACTTT
.	TRBV20-1	TRBJ2-5	.	CSASPGQTLTETQYF	TGCAGTGCTAGTCCCGGACAGACCCTAACGGAGACCCAGTACTTC
few	TRBV7-9	TRBJ2-3	.	CASRPTGSDTQYF	TGTGCCAGCAGACCTACAGGGTCGGATACGCAGTATTTT
few	TRBV18	TRBJ2-2	.	CASSRQRGRNTGELFF	TGTGCCAGCTCACGTCAGAGGGGGAGGAACACCGGGGAGCTGTTTTTT
.	TRBV7-2	TRBJ2-3	.	CASRPRDARGDTQYF	TGTGCCAGCAGGCCCCGGGACGCAAGGGGGGATACGCAGTATTTT
few	TRBV18	TRBJ2-7	.	CASSPRVGRTYEQYF	TGTGCCAGCTCACCACGCGTTGGCAGAACCTACGAGCAGTACTTC
few	TRBV2	TRBJ2-7	.	CASTAGFSYEQYF	TGTGCCAGCACCGCGGGTTTCTCCTACGAGCAGTACTTC
many	TRBV3-1	TRBJ2-2	.	CASSHWVTGELFF	TGTGCCAGCAGCCATTGGGTTACCGGGGAGCTGTTTTTT
many	TRBV4-3	TRBJ2-5	.	CASSQDKRGPYQETQYF	TGCGCCAGCAGCCAAGATAAGAGGGGACCGTACCAAGAGACCCAGTACTTC
.	TRBV6-5	TRBJ2-5	.	CASRRGETQYF	TGTGCCAGCAGAAGGGGGGAGACCCAGTACTTC
.	TRBV11-2	TRBJ2-1	.	CASSSIHRDPPYNEQFF	TGTGCCAGCAGCTCAATACACCGGGACCCCCCCTACAATGAGCAGTTCTTC
.	TRBV7-2	TRBJ1-2	.	CASSFGWGDGYTF	TGTGCCAGCAGCTTCGGGTGGGGGGATGGCTACACCTTC
many	TRBV19	TRBJ2-4	.	CASSIGYGSPAKNIQYF	TGTGCCAGTAGTATAGGCTACGGCAGTCCAGCCAAAAACATTCAGTACTTC
many	TRBV4-1	TRBJ2-3	.	CASSQAGAIYTDTQYF	TGCGCCAGCAGCCAAGCGGGGGCCATTTACACAGATACGCAGTATTTT
.	TRBV28	TRBJ1-2	TRBD1	CASSLDRGLYGYTF	TGTGCCAGCAGTTTAGACAGGGGGCTCTACGGCTACACCTTC
.	TRBV24-1	TRBJ2-1	.	CATSEPNYNEQFF	TGTGCCACCAGTGAACCAAACTACAATGAGCAGTTCTTC
.	TRBV29-1	TRBJ2-1	TRBD2	CSVVYSGTVVFF	TGCAGCGTTGTCTATAGCGGGACCGTGGTGTTCTTC
once	TRBV5-1	TRBJ2-1	TRBD2	CASSLGTSGLSSYNEQFF	TGCGCCAGCAGCTTGGGGACTAGCGGGTTGAGCTCCTACAATGAGCAGTTCTTC
few	TRBV4-3	TRBJ2-7	TRBD1	CASSARTGDYEQYF	TGCGCCAGCAGCGCCCGGACAGGGGACTACGAGCAGTACTTC
many	TRBV6-6	TRBJ2-7	.	CASSSTIDEQYF	TGTGCCAGCAGTTCGACGATCGACGAGCAGTACTTC
.	TRBV29-1	TRBJ2-7	TRBD1	CSLGTGDGEQYF	TGCAGCCTCGGGACAGGGGACGGGGAGCAGTACTTC
few	TRBV18	TRBJ1-2	.	CASSPVQGSLNGYTF	TGTGCCAGCTCACCAGTCCAGGGATCTCTTAATGGCTACACCTTC